This T cell receptor (beta chain) is from a study of beta chain features in type 1 diabetes (dated by TCRdb to the late 2010s). Study-level background: Mean age, gender distribution, total cell number and subset yield were not different between patients and healthy donors. A total of roughly 99,000,000 sorted cells were examined across all samples, and the number of cells per subset was strongly correlated with RNA yield. In the study, TCRB repertoires of sorted circulating CD4+ T cell subsets from recently diagnosed type 1 diabetes patients were compared with those of matched healthy donors. Whereas all 30 or so donors provided naive and central memory subsets, regulatory and stem cell-like memory subsets were isolated from just 8 patients and about 8 healthy donors. The full study reports these points: Only small numbers of individuals were included in the HLA sub-analyses, which left unresolved whether HLA type had any influence on TCRB rearrangement. Patients with type 1 diabetes made fewer insertions and deleted more nucleotides at VDJ recombination sites, implying thymic rearrangement abnormalities. Shorter templates might be favored by PCR, yet because patient and control samples were amplified and corrected together, any such skew would affect both groups equally. Because cDNA was sequenced instead of genomic DNA, activated cells with high expression could be over-represented, although the groups did not differ in activation or CD3 levels. In all four CD4+ subsets, TCRB CDR3 length was moderately but significantly shorter in type 1 diabetes patients. Naive, central memory and regulatory TCRB repertoires appeared to be more alike among patients than among healthy donors.

Each donor gave one peripheral blood draw, averaging roughly 120 mL, which was collected into heparinised tubes. Naive, central memory, regulatory and stem cell-like memory CD4+ T cells were sorted on a BD FACSAria II using a panel including CD45RO, CCR7, CD25, CD127, CD95 and CD27. Every sorted population had a purity above 95%. PBMCs were isolated immediately by Lymphoprep density gradient centrifugation and stained directly without culture. To minimize batch effects, samples were stained and sorted in pairs, one healthy donor with one patient per experiment. Of note for this clone: Its recognized antigen is unknown. No base qualities exist here, and no much larger clone lies one base off it.

The CDR3 numbers 16 residues from cysteine through phenylalanine. The DNA shown is the 48-base CDR3, in frame from base 1. The germline V gene provides CDR1 SGHRS and CDR2 YFSETQ. Trimming costs V 0 bases and J 0 bases, and their ends lie 10 bases apart. The entire isolated RNA was reverse transcribed using the High Capacity cDNA Reverse Transcription Kit, and thus expressed TCRB transcripts were sequenced. Deep immunoSEQ sequencing was performed on naive, central memory and regulatory T cell samples, with an average of about 4 million total reads per sample. After sorted cells were lysed in RLT buffer, RNA was extracted with DNase-treated RNeasy Micro or Mini kits, with the choice depending on cell number. Each cell subset was processed on its own to prevent cross-contamination, while patient and healthy donor samples were processed together. TCRB sequences were amplified from cDNA with the immunoSEQ multiplex PCR, producing 87-bp fragments spanning the CDR3 region. Sequencing of the amplicons was performed on the Illumina HiSeq platform. For the original study's pipeline: PCR bias was computationally corrected using synthetic template baselines, reads within Hamming distance 2 were collapsed, and singletons that could not be merged were discarded. By aligning reads against IMGT, V, D and J genes, CDR3 length, and insertions or deletions at six rearrangement sites were assigned. Clonotype counts were normalized to sorted cell number within each subset before computing true diversity and Gini coefficients with the tcR R package. Repertoire sharing was quantified using the overlap coefficient calculated on TCRB nucleotide sequences. Out-of-frame TCRB sequences from naive cells were analyzed as a proxy for the pre-selection repertoire. Not all clones reach the TCRdb copy of this immuneACCESS table, which keeps in-frame sequences only. Checked studies attribute under half of the gap to unresolved V genes and leave the rest unexplained. D and trimming come from the DNA, and the V and J calls and clone size come from that table. The sample table shows a few hundred thousand clones, and roughly 13% are seen once. About 0.016% of the sample is in the top ten clones.

Sequencing was carried out using naive CD4+ T cells from blood. The intended sense of this specimen's cell subset or site label: true naive CD4+ T cells. Recombination connected TRBV5-1 to TRBJ1-5; the D gene is unclear. The TCR originated in a woman between 18 and 29 years old with type 1 diabetes. In nucleotides, the sequence is TGCGCCAGCAGCTTGGGAACAGCTTATAGCAATCAGCCCCAGCATTTT. Its product reads: CASSLGTAYSNQPQHF.